This TCR beta chain was captured in a study of T cells in Graves' hyperthyroidism and ophthalmopathy. Whole-study findings and limits: From stable hyperthyroidism, ophthalmopathy was set apart by a 13 V-J model. Most thyroid clonotypes that were expanded above 0.001 also turned up in blood.

This clonotype showed up just a few times. Its cognate antigen is unknown. The ends were cut back, 2 bases at V and 4 bases at J, with 20 bases in the middle. CDR3 length: 16 amino acids. CDR1 is GTSNPN, CDR2 SVGIG, per germline (reference sequence). Amplification of TCR beta CDR3 regions was performed using RNA transcripts as template. The study used the HTBI primer set for a first-round RT-PCR of the TCR CDR3. One entry per CDR3 protein results from TCRdb running MiXCR on the multiplex PCR reads. This sample has 350,000 to 500,000 distinct CDR3 sequences; 12% to 15% occur once, and the top ten carry approximately 5.3%. It was considered stable Graves' hyperthyroidism when ophthalmopathy did not progress within 18 months. Used for diagnoses were clinical symptoms, serum thyroxine and TRAb, thyroid ultrasound and orbital computed tomography.

The specimen sequenced was blood. The chain has TRBV30 and TRBJ1-2; possibly TRBD1 for D (5 bases). The source is a woman between 18 and 29 years old with Graves' hyperthyroidism. CDR3 sequence (DNA): TGTGCCTGGAGTCCCGCAGGGACCATAAGGCGCTATGGCTACACCTTC. Amino acids: CAWSPAGTIRRYGYTF.